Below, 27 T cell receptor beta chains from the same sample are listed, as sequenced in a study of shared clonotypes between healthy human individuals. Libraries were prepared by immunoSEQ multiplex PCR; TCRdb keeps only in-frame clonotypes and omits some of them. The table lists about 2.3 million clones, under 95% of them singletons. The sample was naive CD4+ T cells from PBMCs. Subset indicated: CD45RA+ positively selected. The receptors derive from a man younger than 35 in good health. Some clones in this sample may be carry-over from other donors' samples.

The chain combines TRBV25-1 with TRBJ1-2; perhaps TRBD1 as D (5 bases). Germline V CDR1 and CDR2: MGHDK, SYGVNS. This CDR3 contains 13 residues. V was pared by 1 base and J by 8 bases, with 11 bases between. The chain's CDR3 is CASSEWAGKGYTF. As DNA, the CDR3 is TGTGCCAGCAGTGAATGGGCAGGGAAAGGCTACACCTTC.

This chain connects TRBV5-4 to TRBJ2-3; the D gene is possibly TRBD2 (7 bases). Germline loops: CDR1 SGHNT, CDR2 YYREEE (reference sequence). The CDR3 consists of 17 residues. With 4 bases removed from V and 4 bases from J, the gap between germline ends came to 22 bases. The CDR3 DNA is TGTGCCAGCAGCCTGACCCGAGGGGGAGGGCGGTCAGATACGCAGTATTTT. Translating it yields CASSLTRGGGRSDTQYF.

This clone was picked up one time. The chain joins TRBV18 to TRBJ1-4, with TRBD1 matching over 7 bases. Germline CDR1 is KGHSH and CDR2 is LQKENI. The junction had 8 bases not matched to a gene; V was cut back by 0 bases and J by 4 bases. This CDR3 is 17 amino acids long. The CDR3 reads CASSPPSWDRDNEKLFF. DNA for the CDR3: TGTGCCAGCTCACCACCTTCTTGGGACAGAGATAATGAAAAACTGTTTTTT. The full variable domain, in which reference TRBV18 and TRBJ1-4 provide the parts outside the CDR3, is NAGVMQNPRHLVRRRGQEARLRCSPMKGHSHVYWYRQLPEEGLKFMVYLQKENIIDESGMPKERFSAEFPKEGPSILRIQQVVRGDSAAYFCASSPPSWDRDNEKLFFGSGTQLSVL.

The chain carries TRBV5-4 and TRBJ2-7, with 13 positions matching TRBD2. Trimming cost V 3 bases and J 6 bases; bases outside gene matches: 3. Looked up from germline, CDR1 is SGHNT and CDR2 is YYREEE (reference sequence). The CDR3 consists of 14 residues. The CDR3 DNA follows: TGTGCCAGCAGCTCGGGACTAGCGGGATCCGAGCAGTACTTC. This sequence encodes CASSSGLAGSEQYF.

CDR3 bases: TGTGCCAGCAATTTACAGGGTCCCGTCACAGATACGCAGTATTTT. It is translated as CASNLQGPVTDTQYF. This sequence joins TRBV2 and TRBJ2-3; D perhaps matches TRBD1 (6 bases). CDR3 length equals 15 residues. Trimming cost V 7 bases and J 2 bases, with 16 bases left between them. Germline V gene lookup returns CDR1 SNHLY and CDR2 FYNNEI. Full variable domain (outside the CDR3, taken from reference TRBV2 and TRBJ2-3): EPEVTQTPSHQVTQMGQEVILRCVPISNHLYFYWYRQILGQKVEFLVSFYNNEISEKSEIFDDQFSVERPDGSNFTLKIRSTKLEDSAMYFCASNLQGPVTDTQYFGPGTRLTVL.

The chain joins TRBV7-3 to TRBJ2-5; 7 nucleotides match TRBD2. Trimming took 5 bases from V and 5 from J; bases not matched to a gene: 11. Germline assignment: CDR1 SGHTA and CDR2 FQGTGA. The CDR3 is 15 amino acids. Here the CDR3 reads CASSLWGGSTETQYF. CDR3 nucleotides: TGTGCCAGCAGCCTATGGGGCGGGAGTACGGAGACCCAGTACTTC.

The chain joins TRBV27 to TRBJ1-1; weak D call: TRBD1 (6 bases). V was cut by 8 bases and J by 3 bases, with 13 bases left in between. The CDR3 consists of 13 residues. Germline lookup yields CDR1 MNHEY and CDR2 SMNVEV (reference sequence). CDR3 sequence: CASRRTAYTEAFF. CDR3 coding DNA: TGTGCCAGCCGACGGACAGCTTACACTGAAGCTTTCTTT.

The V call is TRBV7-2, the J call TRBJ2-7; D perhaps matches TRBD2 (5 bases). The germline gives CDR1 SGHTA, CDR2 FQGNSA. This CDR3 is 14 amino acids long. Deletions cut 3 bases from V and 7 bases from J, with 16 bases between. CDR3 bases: TGTGCCAGCAGCTTTCAAGTCTCTAGCCCAGAGCAGTACTTC. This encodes CASSFQVSSPEQYF.

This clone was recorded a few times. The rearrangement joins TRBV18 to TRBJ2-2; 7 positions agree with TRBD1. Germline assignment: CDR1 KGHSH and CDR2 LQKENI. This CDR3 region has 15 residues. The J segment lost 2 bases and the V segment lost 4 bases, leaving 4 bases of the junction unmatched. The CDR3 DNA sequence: TGTGCCAGCTCACGGGGACAGTCCAACACCGGGGAGCTGTTTTTT. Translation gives CASSRGQSNTGELFF. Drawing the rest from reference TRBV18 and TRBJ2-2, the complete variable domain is NAGVMQNPRHLVRRRGQEARLRCSPMKGHSHVYWYRQLPEEGLKFMVYLQKENIIDESGMPKERFSAEFPKEGPSILRIQQVVRGDSAAYFCASSRGQSNTGELFFGEGSRLTVL.

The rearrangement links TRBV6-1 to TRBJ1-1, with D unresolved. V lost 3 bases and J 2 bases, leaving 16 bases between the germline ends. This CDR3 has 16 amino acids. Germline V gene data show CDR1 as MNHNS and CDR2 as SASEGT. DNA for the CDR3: TGTGCCAGCAGTGAGAGTATAGGGAAGGGTAACACTGAAGCTTTCTTT. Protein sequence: CASSESIGKGNTEAFF.

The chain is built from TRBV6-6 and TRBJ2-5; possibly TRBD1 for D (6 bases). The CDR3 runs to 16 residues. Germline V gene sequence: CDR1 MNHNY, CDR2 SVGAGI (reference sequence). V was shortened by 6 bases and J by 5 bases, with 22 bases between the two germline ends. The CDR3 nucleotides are TGTGCCAGCAGCCCGAATAAAGGGGGTTTTCTGGAGACCCAGTACTTC. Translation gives CASSPNKGGFLETQYF.

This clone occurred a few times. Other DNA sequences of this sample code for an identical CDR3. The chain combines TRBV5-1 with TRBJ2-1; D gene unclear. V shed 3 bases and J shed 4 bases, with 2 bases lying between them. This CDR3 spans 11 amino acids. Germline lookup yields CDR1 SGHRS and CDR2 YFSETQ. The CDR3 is CASSSYNEQFF. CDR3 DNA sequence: TGCGCCAGCAGCTCGTACAATGAGCAGTTCTTC. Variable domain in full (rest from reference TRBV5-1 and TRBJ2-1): KAGVTQTPRYLIKTRGQQVTLSCSPISGHRSVSWYQQTPGQGLQFLFEYFSETQRNKGNFPGRFSGRQFSNSRSEMNVSTLELGDSALYLCASSSYNEQFFGPGTRLTVL.

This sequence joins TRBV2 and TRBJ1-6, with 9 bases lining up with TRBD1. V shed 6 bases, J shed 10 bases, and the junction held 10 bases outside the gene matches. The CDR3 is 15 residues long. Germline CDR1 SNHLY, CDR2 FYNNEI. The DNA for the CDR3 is TGTGCCAGCAGCGCCGGACAGGGGAAAGGGTCACCCCTCCACTTT. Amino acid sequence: CASSAGQGKGSPLHF.

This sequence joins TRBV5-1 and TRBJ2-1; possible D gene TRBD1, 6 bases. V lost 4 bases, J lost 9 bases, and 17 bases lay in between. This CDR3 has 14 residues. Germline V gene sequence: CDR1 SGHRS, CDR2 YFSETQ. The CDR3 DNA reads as TGCGCCAGCAGCCAGGGGTCTCAGGGAAGTGAGCAGTTCTTC. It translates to CASSQGSQGSEQFF. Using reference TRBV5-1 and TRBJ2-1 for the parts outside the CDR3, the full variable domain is KAGVTQTPRYLIKTRGQQVTLSCSPISGHRSVSWYQQTPGQGLQFLFEYFSETQRNKGNFPGRFSGRQFSNSRSEMNVSTLELGDSALYLCASSQGSQGSEQFFGPGTRLTVL.

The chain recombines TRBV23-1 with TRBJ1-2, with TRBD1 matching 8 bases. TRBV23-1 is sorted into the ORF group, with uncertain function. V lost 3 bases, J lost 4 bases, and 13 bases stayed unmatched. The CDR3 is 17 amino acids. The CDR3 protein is CASSHPRDRTFSYGYTF. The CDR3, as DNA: TGCGCCAGCAGTCATCCTAGGGACAGGACCTTTTCCTATGGCTACACCTTC.

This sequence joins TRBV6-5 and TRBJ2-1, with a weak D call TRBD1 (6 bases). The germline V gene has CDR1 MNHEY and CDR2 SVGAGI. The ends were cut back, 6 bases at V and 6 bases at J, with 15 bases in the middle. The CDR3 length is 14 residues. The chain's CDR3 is CASRTTGLGNEQFF. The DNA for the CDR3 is TGTGCCAGCAGAACCACAGGGTTAGGCAATGAGCAGTTCTTC.

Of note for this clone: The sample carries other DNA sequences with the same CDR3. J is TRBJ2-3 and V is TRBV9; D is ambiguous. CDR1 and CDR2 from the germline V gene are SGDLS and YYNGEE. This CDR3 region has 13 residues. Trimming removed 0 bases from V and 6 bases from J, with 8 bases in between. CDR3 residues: CASSVVVGDTQYF. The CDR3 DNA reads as TGTGCCAGCAGCGTAGTGGTCGGTGATACGCAGTATTTT. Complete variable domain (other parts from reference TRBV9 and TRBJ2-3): DSGVTQTPKHLITATGQRVTLRCSPRSGDLSVYWYQQSLDQGLQFLIQYYNGEERAKGNILERFSAQQFPDLHSELNLSSLELGDSALYFCASSVVVGDTQYFGPGTRLTVL.

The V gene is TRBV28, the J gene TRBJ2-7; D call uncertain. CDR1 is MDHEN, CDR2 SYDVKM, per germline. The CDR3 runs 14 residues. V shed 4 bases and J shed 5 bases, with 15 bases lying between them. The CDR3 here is CASSSPPGPDEQYF. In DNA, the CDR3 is TGTGCCAGCAGTTCCCCCCCAGGCCCTGACGAGCAGTACTTC.

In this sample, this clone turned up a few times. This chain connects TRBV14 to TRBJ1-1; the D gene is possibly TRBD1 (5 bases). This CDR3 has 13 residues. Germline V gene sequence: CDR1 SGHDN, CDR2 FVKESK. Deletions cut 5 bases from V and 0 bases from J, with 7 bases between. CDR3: CASSATVNTEAFF. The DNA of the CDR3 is TGTGCCAGCAGCGCGACAGTGAACACTGAAGCTTTCTTT.

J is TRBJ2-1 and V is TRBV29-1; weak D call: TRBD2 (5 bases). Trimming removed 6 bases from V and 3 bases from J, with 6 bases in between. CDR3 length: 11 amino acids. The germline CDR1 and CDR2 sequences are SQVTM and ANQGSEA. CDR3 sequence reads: CSVGLYNEQFF. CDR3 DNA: TGCAGCGTCGGACTCTACAATGAGCAGTTCTTC.

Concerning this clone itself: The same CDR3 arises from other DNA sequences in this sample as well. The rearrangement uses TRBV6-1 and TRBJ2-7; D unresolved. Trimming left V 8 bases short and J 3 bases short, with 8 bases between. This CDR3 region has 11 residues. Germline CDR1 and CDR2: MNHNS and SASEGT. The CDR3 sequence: CASSDGYEQYF. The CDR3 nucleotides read TGTGCCAGCTCCGATGGCTACGAGCAGTACTTC.

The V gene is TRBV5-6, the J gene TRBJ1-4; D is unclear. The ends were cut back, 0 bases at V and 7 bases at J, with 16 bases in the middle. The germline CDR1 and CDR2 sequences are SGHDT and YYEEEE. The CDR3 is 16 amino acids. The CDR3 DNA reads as TGTGCCAGCAGCTTGGCCTGGTCGGGCGCGGGTGAAAAACTGTTTTTT. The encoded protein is CASSLAWSGAGEKLFF.

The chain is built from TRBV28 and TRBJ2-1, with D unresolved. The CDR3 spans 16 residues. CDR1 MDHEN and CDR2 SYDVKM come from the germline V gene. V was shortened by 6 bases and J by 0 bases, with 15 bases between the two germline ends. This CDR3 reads CASSPGALSSYNEQFF. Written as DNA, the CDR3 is TGTGCCAGCAGCCCTGGAGCCTTGAGCTCCTACAATGAGCAGTTCTTC. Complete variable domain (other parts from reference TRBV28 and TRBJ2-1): DVKVTQSSRYLVKRTGEKVFLECVQDMDHENMFWYRQDPGLGLRLIYFSYDVKMKEKGDIPEGYSVSREKKERFSLILESASTNQTSMYLCASSPGALSSYNEQFFGPGTRLTVL.

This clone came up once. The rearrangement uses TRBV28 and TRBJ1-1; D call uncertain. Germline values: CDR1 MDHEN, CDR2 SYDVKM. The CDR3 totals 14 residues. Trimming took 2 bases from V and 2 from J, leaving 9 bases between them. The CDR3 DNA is TGTGCCAGCAGTTTACTACAGAGAAACACTGAAGCTTTCTTT. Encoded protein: CASSLLQRNTEAFF.

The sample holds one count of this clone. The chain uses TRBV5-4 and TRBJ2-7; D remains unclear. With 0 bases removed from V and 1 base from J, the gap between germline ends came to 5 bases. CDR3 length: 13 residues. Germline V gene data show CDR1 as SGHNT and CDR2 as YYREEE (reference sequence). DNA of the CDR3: TGTGCCAGCAGCTTGGATCAGTCCTACGAGCAGTACTTC. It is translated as CASSLDQSYEQYF.

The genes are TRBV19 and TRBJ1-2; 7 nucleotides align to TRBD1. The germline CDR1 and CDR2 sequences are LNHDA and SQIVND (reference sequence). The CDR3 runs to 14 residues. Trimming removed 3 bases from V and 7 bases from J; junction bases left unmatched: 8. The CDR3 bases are TGTGCCAGTAGTATCGGGACAGCCGAGGGTGGCTACACCTTC. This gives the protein CASSIGTAEGGYTF.

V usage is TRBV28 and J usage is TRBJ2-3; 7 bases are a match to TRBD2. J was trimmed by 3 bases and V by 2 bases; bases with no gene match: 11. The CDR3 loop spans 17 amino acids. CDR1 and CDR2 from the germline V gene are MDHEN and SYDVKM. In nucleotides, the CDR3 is TGTGCCAGCAGTTTACGAAGGACTAGAACCAAAACAGATACGCAGTATTTT. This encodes CASSLRRTRTKTDTQYF.